This passage covers 8 T cell receptor beta chains from one sample sequenced in a study of cytomegalovirus exposure and HLA in healthy donors. The PCR was carried out with 60 Vbeta primers and 13 Jbeta primers. The repertoire was sequenced with immunoSEQ multiplex PCR; TCRdb's copy has only in-frame clones and lacks some. The sample gives 150,000 to 200,000 clones, 79% of which show up once; about 2.3% is in the top ten. The sample taken for sequencing was PBMCs. Source of these receptors: a woman aged 50 to 60 in good health and CMV-seronegative.

V is TRBV2 and J is TRBJ1-5, with D possibly TRBD1 on 6 matching bases. This CDR3 has 17 amino acids. V lost 8 bases, J lost 4 bases, and 24 bases lay in between. Looked up from germline, CDR1 is SNHLY and CDR2 is FYNNEI. CDR3 region: CASRRFSGGGGNQPQHF. The CDR3 nucleotides read TGTGCCAGCCGGAGATTTTCGGGGGGCGGTGGGAATCAGCCCCAGCATTTT.

This clone was counted a few times. The chain employs TRBV7-2 and TRBJ2-1; possible D gene TRBD2, 5 bases. Germline CDR1 reads SGHTA; CDR2 reads FQGNSA. CDR3 length: 16 residues. The V and J ends lost 5 bases and 6 bases respectively, with 20 bases between them. CDR3 region: CASSPPGLQLINEQFF. The CDR3 DNA follows: TGTGCCAGCAGCCCCCCGGGATTACAGCTAATCAATGAGCAGTTCTTC.

This clone was seen just once. This rearrangement joins TRBV5-1 to TRBJ1-6, with a possible D match to TRBD1 (6 bases). Trimming took 0 bases from V and 5 from J, leaving 24 bases between them. This CDR3 has 20 residues. Looked up from germline, CDR1 is SGHRS and CDR2 is YFSETQ. The CDR3 reads CASSLALGGPGQFNNSPLHF. For the CDR3, the DNA is TGCGCCAGCAGCTTGGCCCTGGGCGGCCCAGGACAGTTTAATAATTCACCCCTCCACTTT.

This rearrangement joins TRBV7-8 to TRBJ2-3; TRBD2 aligns across 7 bases. The CDR3 loop spans 14 amino acids. V shed 3 bases, J shed 4 bases, and the junction held 4 bases outside the gene matches. CDR1 is SGHVS and CDR2 is FQNEAQ in the germline V gene. The CDR3 DNA reads TGTGCCAGCAGCTTTAGGGAGGGTTCAGATACGCAGTATTTT. Amino acid sequence: CASSFREGSDTQYF. The full variable domain, its missing parts supplied by reference TRBV7-8 and TRBJ2-3, is GAGVSQSPRYKVAKRGQDVALRCDPISGHVSLFWYQQALGQGPEFLTYFQNEAQLDKSGLPSDRFFAERPEGSVSTLKIQRTQQEDSAVYLCASSFREGSDTQYFGPGTRLTVL.

The V and J genes are TRBV27 and TRBJ2-7; possibly TRBD1 for D (5 bases). Looked up from germline, CDR1 is MNHEY and CDR2 is SMNVEV (reference sequence). The V and J ends lost 5 bases and 2 bases respectively, with 10 bases between them. The CDR3 loop spans 13 amino acids. The CDR3 here is CASSEQVAYEQYF. In DNA form, the CDR3 reads TGTGCCAGCAGTGAACAGGTGGCCTACGAGCAGTACTTC.

This clone came up once. V and J are TRBV7-9 and TRBJ1-6, with D possibly matching TRBD1 (6 bases). The V gene's germline CDR1 is SEHNR and CDR2 FQNEAQ (reference sequence). V gave up 1 base and J gave up 6 bases, with 7 bases separating them. The CDR3 sequence is 14 residues long. CDR3 region: CASSLGGGNSPLHF. The CDR3 nucleotides are TGTGCCAGCAGCTTAGGAGGGGGTAATTCACCCCTCCACTTT.

This clone was seen only a few times. This chain connects TRBV30 to TRBJ1-3; maybe TRBD1 (5 bases). Germline assignment: CDR1 GTSNPN and CDR2 SVGIG (reference sequence). V shed 3 bases and J shed 4 bases, with 16 bases lying between them. CDR3 length: 15 residues. In DNA, the CDR3 is TGTGCCTGGAGCCGGGACTCGGGCCTCGGAAACACCATATATTTT. It specifies CAWSRDSGLGNTIYF. Filled out from reference TRBV30 and TRBJ1-3, the complete variable domain reads SQTIHQWPATLVQPVGSPLSLECTVEGTSNPNLYWYRQAAGRGLQLLFYSVGIGQISSEVPQNLSASRPQDRQFILSSKKLLLSDSGFYLCAWSRDSGLGNTIYFGEGSWLTVV.

This clone was seen only a few times. The chain joins TRBV7-2 to TRBJ1-5; D might be TRBD1 (6 bases). This CDR3 comprises 15 residues. Trimming removed 1 base at V and 2 bases at J, with 9 bases between. Germline V gene sequence: CDR1 SGHTA, CDR2 FQGNSA. The CDR3 nucleotides are TGTGCCAGCAGCTTAGGGGCAGGGGGCAATCAGCCCCAGCATTTT. Translation gives CASSLGAGGNQPQHF.